These 30 T cell receptor beta chains were all obtained from the same sample, sequenced in a study of blood T cell repertoires in COVID-19 (TCRdb year 2020). The library came from the immunoSEQ multiplex PCR assay. As stored in TCRdb, this immuneACCESS dataset retains in-frame rearrangements with V and J assigned. A fraction of the clones does not appear; measured against another copy, unresolved V genes explain less than half of the discrepancy, and the remainder lacks a known reason. The sample table lists more than 90,000 clones, approximately 81% of them with a count of one. The ten top clones hold approximately 40% of the sample. Sequencing was carried out using peripheral blood. Receptor source: a man of 80 years or more with acute or convalescent COVID-19.

This chain links TRBV18 with TRBJ1-4; TRBD1 agrees at 7 bases. With 6 bases clipped from V and 4 bases from J, the junction kept 8 bases outside the gene matches. The CDR3 totals 15 residues. CDR1 and CDR2 (germline): KGHSH, LQKENI. DNA for the CDR3: TGTGCCAGCTCGCCGACAGGGCGGGGTAATGAAAAACTGTTTTTT. It translates to CASSPTGRGNEKLFF.

The V call is TRBV7-9, the J call TRBJ2-7; 7 bases align to TRBD2. Germline-derived CDR1 and CDR2 are SEHNR and FQNEAQ (reference sequence). CDR3 length equals 15 residues. With 5 bases clipped from V and 5 bases from J, the junction kept 12 bases outside the gene matches. Here the CDR3 reads CASSDLGGVGDEQYF. Written as DNA, the CDR3 is TGTGCCAGCAGCGACCTTGGGGGGGTTGGCGACGAGCAGTACTTC.

V and J are TRBV27 and TRBJ1-3, with D perhaps matching TRBD1 (6 bases). The CDR3 covers 21 residues. V was pared by 3 bases and J by 0 bases, with 27 bases between. CDR1 is MNHEY and CDR2 is SMNVEV in the germline V gene (reference sequence). CDR3 sequence reads: CASSFKHPRASGTISGNTIYF. DNA for the CDR3: TGTGCCAGCAGTTTCAAACACCCAAGGGCCTCCGGGACAATCTCTGGAAACACCATATATTTT.

The chain joins TRBV30 to TRBJ1-3; D remains ambiguous. This CDR3 region has 14 residues. The V gene's germline CDR1 is GTSNPN and CDR2 SVGIG (reference sequence). Trimming removed 0 bases from V and 4 bases from J, with 10 bases in between. The CDR3 here is CAWSVLGIGNTIYF. The DNA for the CDR3 is TGTGCCTGGAGTGTACTCGGGATCGGAAACACCATATATTTT. Using reference TRBV30 and TRBJ1-3 for the parts outside the CDR3, the full variable domain is SQTIHQWPATLVQPVGSPLSLECTVEGTSNPNLYWYRQAAGRGLQLLFYSVGIGQISSEVPQNLSASRPQDRQFILSSKKLLLSDSGFYLCAWSVLGIGNTIYFGEGSWLTVV.

The gene calls are TRBV5-6 and TRBJ2-2; 12 nucleotides match TRBD2. This CDR3 comprises 17 residues. The J segment lost 5 bases and the V segment lost 2 bases, leaving 7 bases of the junction unmatched. Germline values: CDR1 SGHDT, CDR2 YYEEEE. CDR3 loop: CASSLRTSGIYTGELFF. Here the CDR3 DNA reads TGTGCCAGCAGCTTAAGGACTAGCGGGATTTATACCGGGGAGCTGTTTTTT.

V and J are TRBV14 and TRBJ1-3; maybe TRBD1 (5 bases). V was pared by 4 bases and J by 1 base, with 11 bases between. The CDR3 is 15 residues long. The germline V gene encodes CDR1 SGHDN and CDR2 FVKESK. The CDR3 spells CASSPVQGSGNTIYF. CDR3 coding DNA: TGTGCCAGCAGCCCGGTTCAGGGTTCTGGAAACACCATATATTTT.

V is TRBV28 and J is TRBJ2-5; D not resolved. Germline V gene lookup returns CDR1 MDHEN and CDR2 SYDVKM. The CDR3 extends over 13 amino acids. V lost 1 base to trimming and J lost 5 bases, with 8 bases between them. The CDR3 loop is CASSLSVGETQYF. CDR3 DNA: TGTGCCAGCAGTTTATCAGTCGGGGAGACCCAGTACTTC.

The CDR3: CAWRGLGTDTQYF. CDR3 coding DNA: TGTGCCTGGAGGGGGCTTGGCACAGATACGCAGTATTTT. The chain recombines TRBV30 with TRBJ2-3, with a tentative D call TRBD1 (5 bases). Trimming stripped 3 bases from V and 1 base from J, with 8 bases between. The germline V gene has CDR1 GTSNPN and CDR2 SVGIG (reference sequence). The length of the CDR3 is 13 residues.

This clone was picked up one time. The rearrangement joins TRBV9 to TRBJ1-5; D unresolved. Trimming stripped 4 bases from V and 0 bases from J, with 5 bases between. From germline, CDR1 is SGDLS and CDR2 YYNGEE. The CDR3 length is 13 residues. The CDR3 DNA follows: TGTGCCAGCAGCCAGGCTAGCAATCAGCCCCAGCATTTT. Translated, it gives CASSQASNQPQHF.

The CDR3 protein is CGERADANTGELFF. The CDR3 region has the DNA TGTGGGGAGAGGGCCGATGCGAACACCGGGGAGCTGTTTTTT. This chain links TRBV6-5 with TRBJ2-2, with TRBD2 as a possible D gene (5 bases). CDR1 is MNHEY, CDR2 SVGAGI, per germline. The CDR3 has 14 residues.

This sequence joins TRBV5-1 and TRBJ2-7, with TRBD1 identical over 7 bases. CDR3 length: 14 residues. Unmatched junction bases numbered 13, after V lost 4 bases and J lost 9 bases. Germline assignment: CDR1 SGHRS and CDR2 YFSETQ. CDR3 loop: CASSTGTDIVGQYF. The DNA for the CDR3 is TGCGCCAGCAGCACCGGGACAGATATCGTGGGGCAGTACTTC.

This rearrangement joins TRBV2 to TRBJ1-1, with D possibly being TRBD1 (6 bases). The V end lost 3 bases, the J end lost 4 bases, and 6 bases lay between the germline ends. The germline gives CDR1 SNHLY, CDR2 FYNNEI. This CDR3 spans 12 amino acids. CDR3 bases: TGTGCCAGCAGTGACAGGGGCACTGAAGCTTTCTTT. Its protein is CASSDRGTEAFF.

The gene calls are TRBV18 and TRBJ1-1; no firm D call. Germline V gives CDR1 KGHSH, CDR2 LQKENI. Between the trimmed V and J ends, which lost 1 base and 0 bases, there was a span of 21 bases. This CDR3 is 19 amino acids long. The CDR3: CASSPRASQEAIMNTEAFF. CDR3 coding DNA: TGTGCCAGCTCACCACGGGCTAGTCAGGAGGCAATCATGAACACTGAAGCTTTCTTT. The full variable domain, rest sourced from reference TRBV18 and TRBJ1-1, is NAGVMQNPRHLVRRRGQEARLRCSPMKGHSHVYWYRQLPEEGLKFMVYLQKENIIDESGMPKERFSAEFPKEGPSILRIQQVVRGDSAAYFCASSPRASQEAIMNTEAFFGQGTRLTVV.

J is TRBJ2-3 and V is TRBV5-8; no clear D gene. Germline CDR1 is SGHTS and CDR2 is YDEGEE. The ends were cut back, 1 base at V and 6 bases at J, with 3 bases in the middle. The CDR3 totals 11 residues. CDR3 DNA sequence: TGTGCCAGCAGCTTGCGGGATACGCAGTATTTT. Translated: CASSLRDTQYF.

The sample holds a few counts of this clone. The chain links TRBV27 to TRBJ1-2; D gene ambiguous. The V and J ends lost 4 bases and 2 bases respectively, with 14 bases between them. There are 15 residues in the CDR3. CDR1 is MNHEY, CDR2 SMNVEV, per germline (reference sequence). In nucleotides, the CDR3 is TGTGCCAGCAGTTCCCCCGCAACATCCAACTATGGCTACACCTTC. Its translation: CASSSPATSNYGYTF.

V and J are TRBV7-2 and TRBJ1-2; TRBD1 aligns across 7 bases. V lost 0 bases, J lost 0 bases, and 1 base stayed unmatched. In germline, CDR1 is SGHTA, CDR2 FQGNSA. This CDR3 has 15 residues. The CDR3, as DNA: TGTGCCAGCAGCTTAGCGGGACAGCCTAACTATGGCTACACCTTC. Translated: CASSLAGQPNYGYTF.

V gene TRBV24-1 combines with J gene TRBJ2-2, with D unresolved. In germline, CDR1 is KGHDR, CDR2 SFDVKD. Trimming removed 9 bases at V and 4 bases at J, with 5 bases between. The CDR3 length is 11 residues. The CDR3: CATGLTGELFF. In nucleotides, the CDR3 is TGTGCCACCGGGCTCACCGGGGAGCTGTTTTTT.

The V and J genes are TRBV9 and TRBJ2-7; D is possibly TRBD2 (6 bases). V lost 3 bases, J lost 3 bases, and 13 bases lay in between. The CDR3 is 14 residues long. Germline V CDR1 and CDR2: SGDLS, YYNGEE. CDR3 in amino acids: CASSARLEGYEQYF. The CDR3 DNA follows: TGTGCCAGCAGCGCACGACTAGAAGGCTACGAGCAGTACTTC.

This clone showed up just a few times. This chain uses TRBV5-5 with TRBJ2-2; D not resolved. The V and J ends lost 2 bases and 0 bases respectively, with 8 bases between them. Germline CDR1 is SGHKS and CDR2 is YYEKEE (reference sequence). The CDR3 contains 15 residues. Here the CDR3 DNA reads TGTGCCAGCAGCTTCAATGCAGCGAACACCGGGGAGCTGTTTTTT. It translates to CASSFNAANTGELFF.

The rearrangement joins TRBV12-5 to TRBJ1-1; D is perhaps TRBD1 (6 bases). The CDR3 covers 14 residues. V was cut by 1 base and J by 4 bases, with 10 bases left in between. Germline V gene lookup returns CDR1 LGHNT and CDR2 FRNRAP. The CDR3 DNA reads as TGTGCTAGTGGTTTGGGGTCGGACAGCACTGAAGCTTTCTTT. Its translation: CASGLGSDSTEAFF.

The V gene is TRBV7-3, the J gene TRBJ2-3; 11 positions agree with TRBD2. This CDR3 comprises 17 residues. Germline V gene lookup returns CDR1 SGHTA and CDR2 FQGTGA. Trimming cost V 2 bases and J 5 bases; bases outside gene matches: 9. CDR3 amino acids: CASSLELAGAGKDTQYF. CDR3 DNA sequence: TGTGCCAGCAGCTTAGAACTAGCGGGAGCCGGAAAAGATACGCAGTATTTT.

The chain recombines TRBV7-8 with TRBJ1-5; 7 bases line up with TRBD1. Germline V gives CDR1 SGHVS, CDR2 FQNEAQ. CDR3 length equals 12 residues. With 5 bases clipped from V and 8 bases from J, the junction kept 3 bases outside the gene matches. Written as DNA, the CDR3 is TGTGCCAGCAGCGCCCAGGGGGAGCCCCAGCATTTT. Protein: CASSAQGEPQHF.

The chain has TRBV7-8 and TRBJ1-1; tentative D call: TRBD1 (6 bases). V was pared by 3 bases and J by 10 bases, with 15 bases between. The CDR3 has 13 amino acids. Germline V gene data show CDR1 as SGHVS and CDR2 as FQNEAQ. CDR3 DNA sequence: TGTGCCAGCAGCTTTGGGGGGGCTTATGGAGCTTTCTTT. This encodes CASSFGGAYGAFF.

This clone was recorded only once. The chain employs TRBV28 and TRBJ2-3; 8 nucleotides match TRBD2. The germline gives CDR1 MDHEN, CDR2 SYDVKM. V lost 5 bases and J lost 2; bases outside the gene matches: 6. The CDR3 is 15 residues long. The CDR3 loop is CASSPQRGNTDTQYF. In DNA, the CDR3 is TGTGCCAGCAGTCCCCAGCGGGGGAACACAGATACGCAGTATTTT. Full variable domain (remainder filled in from reference TRBV28 and TRBJ2-3): DVKVTQSSRYLVKRTGEKVFLECVQDMDHENMFWYRQDPGLGLRLIYFSYDVKMKEKGDIPEGYSVSREKKERFSLILESASTNQTSMYLCASSPQRGNTDTQYFGPGTRLTVL.

This clone was counted between two and nine times. V gene TRBV28 combines with J gene TRBJ1-6, with 7 nucleotides matching TRBD1. Germline values: CDR1 MDHEN, CDR2 SYDVKM. The CDR3 contains 16 residues. V shed 6 bases and J 8 bases; nucleotides not matched to a gene: 13. The CDR3 loop reads CASRILQGSGYSPLHF. CDR3 sequence (DNA): TGTGCCAGCAGGATCTTACAGGGGTCAGGGTATTCACCCCTCCACTTT.

CDR3 coding DNA: TGTGCCAGCAGTTTGGGGACAGGGCTAATGGGAGCTTTCTTT. Translated, it gives CASSLGTGLMGAFF. V and J are TRBV28 and TRBJ1-1, with 9 positions matching TRBD1. V lost 3 bases and J lost 10; bases outside the gene matches: 9. Germline CDR1 and CDR2: MDHEN and SYDVKM. The CDR3 totals 14 residues.

The chain uses TRBV11-3 and TRBJ2-3; 12 bases line up with TRBD2. Trimming at V came to 6 bases and at J to 11 bases, leaving 18 bases not matched to a gene. There are 17 residues in the CDR3. Germline values: CDR1 SGHNT, CDR2 YENEEA. Here the CDR3 reads CASSPPLLAGGPVEQYF. CDR3 DNA sequence: TGTGCCAGCAGTCCCCCCCTCCTAGCGGGAGGGCCCGTAGAGCAGTATTTT.

This clone was detected once. The CDR3 spells CASSGGPPSAGSSYNEQFF. In DNA, the CDR3 is TGTGCCAGCAGCGGAGGCCCCCCTTCGGCGGGCAGCTCCTACAATGAGCAGTTCTTC. This chain joins TRBV9 and TRBJ2-1, with TRBD2 as a possible D gene (5 bases). Germline V gene data show CDR1 as SGDLS and CDR2 as YYNGEE. Trimming shortened V by 3 bases and J by 0 bases, and 22 bases separated the two germline ends. CDR3 length equals 19 residues.

The V gene is TRBV5-1, the J gene TRBJ2-7; 7 bases match TRBD1. The germline CDR1 and CDR2 sequences are SGHRS and YFSETQ. V was pared by 4 bases and J by 6 bases, with 13 bases of the junction left unmatched. CDR3 length: 15 residues. In DNA, the CDR3 is TGCGCCAGCAGCCCTACCGGGACAGAAGGCCGCGAGCAGTACTTC. As protein: CASSPTGTEGREQYF.

V usage is TRBV20-1 and J usage is TRBJ2-7; no reliable D call. This CDR3 is 11 amino acids long. CDR1 is DFQATT, CDR2 SNEGSKA, per germline (reference sequence). The V and J ends lost 5 bases and 2 bases respectively, with 7 bases between them. DNA of the CDR3: TGCAGTGCTCCCTCTACCTACGAGCAGTACTTC. Its protein product is CSAPSTYEQYF.